These T cell receptor beta chains were read from a single sample in a study of human T cells and chemical hapten exposure. TCRdb fed the RACE reads into MiXCR, producing one record per CDR3 protein. The profile shows approximately 68,000 distinct CDR3 sequences, 8.5% of them singletons. Sequences were derived from whole blood, sampled in connection with sensitization to the hapten diphenylcyclopropenone (DPC). The receptors stem from a woman aged 45-65 years with alopecia areata. Some clones in this sample may be carry-over from other donors' samples. CDR3s include the opening cysteine and the closing phenylalanine or tryptophan. The D gene is left open where the match is weak. Rows give clone size only sometimes, using once, few, many, or a class for an expanded clone.

few	NA	TRBV24-1	TRBJ2-5	TGTGCCACCAGCGCAAACCGGGGACAAGAGACCCAGTACTTC	CATSANRGQETQYF
once	NA	TRBV5-4	TRBJ2-3	TGTGCCAGCAGCTTGAACCGTAATACGCAGTATTTT	CASSLNRNTQYF
NA	TRBD1	TRBV9	TRBJ2-7	TGTGCCAGCAGCGCGGGACAGGGGTCGTCCTACGAGCAGTACTTC	CASSAGQGSSYEQYF
few	NA	TRBV20-1	TRBJ2-7	TGCAGTGCTAGACCTTACCCCGGGACGGCCTCCTACGAGCAGTACTTC	CSARPYPGTASYEQYF
many	TRBD1	TRBV29-1	TRBJ2-7	TGCAGCGTTGAAAAGGAAGACAGGGGGGTCGACGAGCAGTACTTC	CSVEKEDRGVDEQYF
few	NA	TRBV19	TRBJ1-1	TGTGCCAGTACCCCCAACACGGGCCGTACTGAAGCTTTCTTT	CASTPNTGRTEAFF
few	TRBD2	TRBV5-1	TRBJ2-7	TGCGCCAGCAGGGAAGTGCTAGCGGGAGCCTACGAGCAGTACTTC	CASREVLAGAYEQYF
few	NA	TRBV5-1	TRBJ1-1	TGCGCCAGCAGCCCAAGTGATGGGGGGTACAACACTGAAGCTTTCTTT	CASSPSDGGYNTEAFF
NA	TRBD1	TRBV29-1	TRBJ2-5	TGCAGCGTTCTACAGGGGAACGAAGAGACCCAGTACTTC	CSVLQGNEETQYF
many	TRBD2	TRBV12-3/TRBV12-4	TRBJ2-7	TGTGCCAGCAGTTTGGGCGGGAGTGGTGAGCAGTACTTC	CASSLGGSGEQYF
many	NA	TRBV20-1	TRBJ2-3	TGCAGTGCCGGTCCGCTGCTGTCAGATACGCAGTATTTT	CSAGPLLSDTQYF
many	TRBD2	TRBV20-1	TRBJ2-3	TGCAGTGCTACGGGAGTTCCTGAGCTAGCGGGAGGTACAGATACGCAGTATTTT	CSATGVPELAGGTDTQYF
few	NA	TRBV28	TRBJ2-1	TGTGCCAGCAGTTTATCATACCGAGCGCCACTTCTTTACAATGAGCAGTTCTTC	CASSLSYRAPLLYNEQFF
few	NA	TRBV11-2	TRBJ2-7	TGTGCCAGCAGCTTCGCGACGGGGGCCTCCTACGAGCAGTACTTC	CASSFATGASYEQYF
NA	NA	TRBV9	TRBJ1-2	TGTGCCAGCAGCGTAGGAACAGGGACTGGCTACACCTTC	CASSVGTGTGYTF
many	NA	TRBV5-1	TRBJ1-1	TGCGCCAGCAGCTTACCGACGGCTGAAGCTTTCTTT	CASSLPTAEAFF
few	TRBD2	TRBV6-5	TRBJ2-1	TGTGCCAGCAGTCAGCGGGACTCCTACAATGAGCAGTTCTTC	CASSQRDSYNEQFF
many	NA	TRBV29-1	TRBJ1-2	TGCAGCGTTGAAGTGGGATTCTATGGCTACACCTTC	CSVEVGFYGYTF
many	NA	TRBV4-1	TRBJ1-5	TGCGCCAGCAGCCAAGAAGGGGGGGGCGGCAATCAGCCCCAGCATTTT	CASSQEGGGGNQPQHF
many	NA	TRBV4-3	TRBJ2-3	TGCGCCAGCAGCCAAGAGGAAAGGGGGGCAGATACGCAGTATTTT	CASSQEERGADTQYF
few	NA	TRBV6-1	TRBJ1-1	TGTGCCAGCAGCTTAAAGACGGGGAACACTGAAGCTTTCTTT	CASSLKTGNTEAFF
few	NA	TRBV12-3/TRBV12-4	TRBJ1-1	TGTGCCAGCAGCAAAGACAGAAGGAACACTGAAGCTTTCTTT	CASSKDRRNTEAFF
few	NA	TRBV28	TRBJ1-2	TGTGCCAGCAACACCGGGGCAGGAGAGAATGGCTACACCTTC	CASNTGAGENGYTF
many	NA	TRBV29-1	TRBJ2-7	TGCAGCGTGGTGGGGTGGGACGAGCAGTACTTC	CSVVGWDEQYF
many	NA	TRBV20-1	TRBJ1-2	TGCAGTGCTAGACAGGGTCAGGGTGGCTACACCTTC	CSARQGQGGYTF
NA	NA	TRBV15	TRBJ1-5	TGTGCCACCAGCCTCCGATCAGGGGACAAAAGAGGTCAGCCCCAGCATTTT	CATSLRSGDKRGQPQHF
many	NA	TRBV4-3	TRBJ2-6	TGCGCCAGCAGCCAAAGCGAGGGGTCTGGGGCCAACGTCCTGACTTTC	CASSQSEGSGANVLTF
NA	TRBD2	TRBV12-3/TRBV12-4	TRBJ2-3	TGTGCCAGCAGGCCCCAGCGGGGGGCCCCCACAGATACGCAGTATTTT	CASRPQRGAPTDTQYF
few	NA	TRBV28	TRBJ1-6	TGTGCCAGCAGTAAGAGCTCCTATAATTCACCCCTCCACTTT	CASSKSSYNSPLHF
NA	NA	TRBV12-3/TRBV12-4	TRBJ2-3	TGTGCCAGCAGTTTTAGGGCGGGGCGGGCAGCAGATACGCAGTATTTT	CASSFRAGRAADTQYF
many	NA	TRBV12-3/TRBV12-4	TRBJ2-1	TGTGCCAGCAGTTTATATCGTGGCAGGGGGGAGGATGAGCAGTTCTTC	CASSLYRGRGEDEQFF
NA	NA	TRBV12-3/TRBV12-4	TRBJ2-2	TGTGCCAGCAGTTTTGGCGGCCCCACCGGGGAGCTGTTTTTT	CASSFGGPTGELFF
NA	TRBD1	TRBV3-1	TRBJ1-3	TGTGCCAGCAGCCAAGGGGGGACAGTACTAAGCTCTGGAAACACCATATATTTT	CASSQGGTVLSSGNTIYF
few	NA	TRBV21-1	TRBJ2-4	TGTGCCAGCAGCAACCGGGACAGTAAAACCAAAAACATTCAGTACTTC	CASSNRDSKTKNIQYF
NA	NA	TRBV20-1	TRBJ2-3	TGCAGTGCTCCGGGGGCCCGGACCACAGATACGCAGTATTTT	CSAPGARTTDTQYF
NA	TRBD2	TRBV7-9	TRBJ2-7	TGTGCCAGCAGCTCCGGGACTAGCTACGAGCAGTACTTC	CASSSGTSYEQYF
NA	NA	TRBV7-6	TRBJ2-5	TGTGCCAGCAGCCCCCACCAAGAGACCCAGTACTTC	CASSPHQETQYF
NA	NA	TRBV28	TRBJ2-7	TGTGCCAGCATGGGGATAGGGAATTACGAGCAGTACTTC	CASMGIGNYEQYF
NA	NA	TRBV13	TRBJ1-6	TGTGCCAGCAGTCACCGACAGGAGAGAAATTCACCCCTCCACTTT	CASSHRQERNSPLHF
many	NA	TRBV20-1	TRBJ2-3	TGCAGTGCTAGAGATTTAAGCACAGATACGCAGTATTTT	CSARDLSTDTQYF
NA	NA	TRBV6-2/TRBV6-3	TRBJ2-1	TGTGCCAGCAACCTCCGCGACTTTAACAATGAGCAGTTCTTC	CASNLRDFNNEQFF
NA	NA	TRBV7-2	TRBJ2-1	TGTGCCAGCAGCCAGACGACCAGCTCCTACAATGAGCAGTTCTTC	CASSQTTSSYNEQFF
few	NA	TRBV6-6	TRBJ2-5	TGTGCCAGCTGCGATGGTCCAGAGACCCAGTACTTC	CASCDGPETQYF
many	TRBD1	TRBV4-1	TRBJ1-6	TGCGCCAGCAGCCCTATCGACAGGGGAGACTCACCCCTCCACTTT	CASSPIDRGDSPLHF
few	NA	TRBV5-6	TRBJ1-1	TGTGCCAGCAGCTTGCAGCTGAACACTGAAGCTTTCTTT	CASSLQLNTEAFF
few	NA	TRBV12-3/TRBV12-4	TRBJ2-5	TGTGCCAGCAGTTTGGGGGGGGGGCATCAAGAGACCCAGTACTTC	CASSLGGGHQETQYF
many	NA	TRBV12-3/TRBV12-4	TRBJ2-7	TGTGCCAGCGGTCGATCACCCAACGAGCAGTACTTC	CASGRSPNEQYF
NA	TRBD2	TRBV13	TRBJ2-5	TGTGCCAGCAGCTATACGGGAGGGTACCAAGAGACCCAGTACTTC	CASSYTGGYQETQYF
many	TRBD1	TRBV18	TRBJ2-7	TGTGCCAGCTCACCACAGACAGGGTTCGAGCAGTACTTC	CASSPQTGFEQYF
NA	NA	TRBV14	TRBJ2-7	TGTGCCAGCAGTTATCTTGCCCGGGGCTCGGCCTACGAGCAGTACTTC	CASSYLARGSAYEQYF
few	NA	TRBV18	TRBJ1-1	TGTGCCAGCTCCCCCGGGGTGAACACTGAAGCTTTCTTT	CASSPGVNTEAFF
many	NA	TRBV4-1	TRBJ1-1	TGCGCCAGCAGCCAAGCTAGCAGGGGAATCTCGAACACTGAAGCTTTCTTT	CASSQASRGISNTEAFF
few	NA	TRBV12-3/TRBV12-4	TRBJ1-5	TGTGCCAGCAACCCCGGAGGCAATCAGCCCCAGCATTTT	CASNPGGNQPQHF
few	NA	TRBV6-1	TRBJ2-7	TGTGCCAGCAGTACCTTTGATAGGTCGGGTGAGCAGTACTTC	CASSTFDRSGEQYF
NA	TRBD2	TRBV14	TRBJ2-1	TGTGCCAGCAGCCAAGAAGAACTGACAAGACTAGCGGGAGTGAGGAATGAGCAGTTCTTC	CASSQEELTRLAGVRNEQFF
many	TRBD1	TRBV29-1	TRBJ2-3	TGCAGCGTTGAGGGCGACAGGGGATTTACAGATACGCAGTATTTT	CSVEGDRGFTDTQYF
few	TRBD2	TRBV2	TRBJ2-1	TGTGCCAGCAGTTCTTCCGGGACTAGTCCCTACAATGAGCAGTTCTTC	CASSSSGTSPYNEQFF
many	TRBD2	TRBV7-6	TRBJ2-1	TGTGCCAGCAGCTTAGCATCGGGGGGGAGGGCATACAATGAGCAGTTCTTC	CASSLASGGRAYNEQFF
few	NA	TRBV7-9	TRBJ2-6	TGTGCCAGCAGCTTAGGAGGGCGGGTGAGCTCTGGGGCCAACGTCCTGACTTTC	CASSLGGRVSSGANVLTF
few	TRBD1	TRBV10-3	TRBJ2-3	TGTGCCATCAGTAGACAGGGGAAGGAAGATACGCAGTATTTT	CAISRQGKEDTQYF